The sequence of this T cell receptor beta chain was determined in a study of T-cell memory formation after mild COVID-19. Whole-study results and caveats: CD4/CD8 balance characterized clones contracting day 15 to 85, and CD4+ skew characterized later expanders. Pre-infection memory carried some responding clones, suggesting that cross-reactive memory joined.

This clonotype has just a few counts. Its cognate antigen is unknown. Each CDR3 protein is one row after TCRdb ran MiXCR on the 5' RACE reads. The table lists over 45,000 distinct CDR3 sequences, over 8.5% of them singletons. This CDR3 has 14 amino acids. Trimming cost V 1 base and J 1 base, with 7 bases left between them. CDR1 and CDR2 from the germline V gene are SEHNR and FQNEAQ (reference sequence). The sequence was obtained from an adult woman who had mild COVID-19 (a few samples of this study predate the infection). Cell type and time point are not known. Specimen: PBMCs or a T cell subset sorted from them (not recorded which). The chain employs TRBV7-9 and TRBJ1-1; D perhaps matches TRBD1 (5 bases). The CDR3 DNA reads TGTGCCAGCAGCTTAGGACAGCAGAACACTGAAGCTTTCTTT. Encoded protein: CASSLGQQNTEAFF. Supplemented by reference TRBV7-9 and TRBJ1-1, the full variable domain reads DTGVSQNPRHKITKRGQNVTFRCDPISEHNRLYWYRQTLGQGPEFLTYFQNEAQLEKSRLLSDRFSAERPKGSFSTLEIQRTEQGDSAMYLCASSLGQQNTEAFFGQGTRLTVV.